These 7 T cell receptor beta chains share one sample of origin, sequenced in a study of OX40 agonist ivuxolimab in advanced cancers. The assay was immunoSEQ multiplex PCR, and TCRdb's table has in-frame clones only and misses some. The sample records 85,000 to 90,000 clones, roughly 90% being singletons. Sequenced here: CD4+ or CD8+ T cells sorted from blood, sampled in a trial of the OX40 agonist ivuxolimab. These receptors came from an adult with an advanced solid tumor such as melanoma, head and neck, liver or kidney cancer.

The gene calls are TRBV28 and TRBJ2-3; TRBD1 aligns across 10 bases. With V trimmed by 2 bases and J by 4 bases, 12 bases remained unmatched. The CDR3 length is 18 residues. Germline assignment: CDR1 MDHEN and CDR2 SYDVKM. The CDR3 DNA reads TGTGCCAGCAGTTTAGTTTTTGGTCGGGACAGGGGCCCAGATACGCAGTATTTT. Translating gives CASSLVFGRDRGPDTQYF.

This clone appeared a single time. The V call is TRBV11-2, the J call TRBJ1-3; no reliable D call. Germline CDR1 is SGHAT and CDR2 is FQNNGV. The CDR3 consists of 16 residues. Trimming pared 1 base from V and 2 bases from J, leaving 12 bases between. The CDR3 loop reads CASSLAVLAAGNTIYF. The CDR3 DNA reads as TGTGCCAGCAGCTTAGCTGTTTTGGCTGCTGGAAACACCATATATTTT.

The sample holds a few counts of this clone. The genes are TRBV5-6 and TRBJ2-1; D is uncertain. The CDR3 length is 13 residues. Trimming took 4 bases from V and 5 from J, leaving 10 bases between them. CDR1 SGHDT and CDR2 YYEEEE come from the germline V gene. The CDR3 DNA reads as TGTGCCAGCAGCGCGATACAAAACAATGAGCAGTTCTTC. It is translated as CASSAIQNNEQFF.

CDR3 in amino acids: CASSAKLAQSTDTQYF. In nucleotides, the CDR3 is TGTGCCAGCAGCGCCAAGCTAGCGCAGAGCACAGATACGCAGTATTTT. The J gene is TRBJ2-3, the V gene TRBV7-9; tentative D call: TRBD2 (6 bases). Germline assignment: CDR1 SEHNR and CDR2 FQNEAQ (reference sequence). V was cut by 5 bases and J by 0 bases, with 15 bases left in between. The CDR3 extends over 16 amino acids.

This clone was picked up one time. The rearrangement joins TRBV6-1 to TRBJ1-1; 8 bases map to TRBD1. The CDR3 is made up of 14 amino acids. Germline values: CDR1 MNHNS, CDR2 SASEGT. Losses at the gene ends were 6 bases for V and 2 bases for J; bases not matched to a gene: 5. The CDR3 sequence: CASRVTGVNTEAFF. The CDR3 nucleotides are TGTGCCAGCAGAGTGACAGGGGTTAACACTGAAGCTTTCTTT.

The chain joins TRBV6-1 to TRBJ1-4; a weak D match, TRBD1 (5 bases). The CDR3 totals 16 residues. Germline assignment: CDR1 MNHNS and CDR2 SASEGT. Between the trimmed V and J ends, which lost 3 bases and 8 bases, there was a span of 19 bases. The CDR3 here is CASSDGVVQGKEKLFF. CDR3 sequence (DNA): TGTGCCAGCAGTGATGGTGTTGTGCAGGGAAAAGAAAAACTGTTTTTT.

The chain is built from TRBV7-9 and TRBJ2-6, with D maybe TRBD1 (6 bases). CDR1 is SEHNR and CDR2 is FQNEAQ in the germline V gene (reference sequence). The V gene lost 4 bases and the J gene lost 4 bases, with 14 bases spanning the gap. The CDR3 runs to 16 residues. The CDR3 DNA follows: TGTGCCAGCAGCTCCAGGGGCCTTTTGGGGGCCAACGTCCTGACTTTC. It translates to CASSSRGLLGANVLTF. The variable domain in full, with the rest retrieved from reference TRBV7-9 and TRBJ2-6, is DTGVSQNPRHKITKRGQNVTFRCDPISEHNRLYWYRQTLGQGPEFLTYFQNEAQLEKSRLLSDRFSAERPKGSFSTLEIQRTEQGDSAMYLCASSSRGLLGANVLTFGAGSRLTVL.